The 5 T cell receptor beta chains listed next were all sequenced from one sample in a study of shared T cell receptors in the human thymus. TCRdb keeps only in-frame clones here, not all; method: immunoSEQ multiplex PCR. The sample has about 660,000 clones, 88% seen once. The sample also formed part of further work on human thymus T cells.

Sequencing was done on a sample of thymocytes. These receptors all come from a boy in the first two years of life with a congenital heart defect.

The chain uses TRBV4-1 and TRBJ2-3; tentative D call: TRBD2 (6 bases). Deletions cut 4 bases from V and 1 base from J, with 18 bases between. This CDR3 contains 17 residues. The germline gives CDR1 MGHRA, CDR2 YSYEKL. CDR3 DNA: TGCGCCAGCAGCCCTCGGGGCGGGATTCAAGGCACAGATACGCAGTATTTT. As protein: CASSPRGGIQGTDTQYF.

The rearrangement joins TRBV6-6 to TRBJ1-5; D not resolved. Germline lookup yields CDR1 MNHNY and CDR2 SVGAGI (reference sequence). V was shortened by 0 bases and J by 7 bases, with 10 bases between the two germline ends. The CDR3 loop spans 14 amino acids. This CDR3 is CASSYSSSRQPQHF. The DNA for the CDR3 is TGTGCCAGCAGTTACTCGAGCAGCAGGCAGCCCCAGCATTTT.

The chain employs TRBV14 and TRBJ2-7, with TRBD2 matching 7 bases. There are 13 residues in the CDR3. Germline V lookup: CDR1 SGHDN, CDR2 FVKESK. After removal of 4 bases from V and 2 bases from J, the junction contained 2 bases not matched to a gene. CDR3 nucleotide sequence: TGTGCCAGCAGCCGCGGGAGACCCTACGAGCAGTACTTC. This gives the protein CASSRGRPYEQYF.

The chain uses TRBV5-1 and TRBJ2-1; 16 nucleotides agree with TRBD2. The CDR3 consists of 20 residues. Germline CDR1 reads SGHRS; CDR2 reads YFSETQ. The J segment lost 8 bases and the V segment lost 4 bases, leaving 18 bases of the junction unmatched. In DNA form, the CDR3 reads TGCGCCAGCAGCCCCTTATTGGGACTAGCGGGAGGGCCTAAAGGGGATGAGCAGTTCTTC. Protein: CASSPLLGLAGGPKGDEQFF.

This chain links TRBV11-2 with TRBJ2-7, with 8 bases aligning to TRBD2. V trimming: 5 bases; J trimming: 7 bases; junction bases outside the gene matches: 13. The CDR3 consists of 15 residues. Germline lookup yields CDR1 SGHAT and CDR2 FQNNGV. CDR3 nucleotides: TGTGCCAGCAGCCCCGGTCGATCGCGGGAGGTTGAGCAGTACTTC. Translating gives CASSPGRSREVEQYF.